The T cell receptor beta chain described here comes from a study of blood T cell repertoires in COVID-19. Method: immunoSEQ multiplex PCR; TCRdb's copy keeps in-frame clones and lacks some. Of some 300,000 clones listed, 65% to 90% are singletons. This TCR was sampled from a man aged 30 to 45 who had recovered from COVID-19. The specimen was PBMCs or T cells enriched from blood (not recorded which).

The CDR3, as DNA: TGTGCCACCCTACAGGGTGAAGCTTTCTTT. This translates into CATLQGEAFF. This chain joins TRBV19 and TRBJ1-1; tentatively, D is TRBD1 (6 bases). The germline CDR1 and CDR2 sequences are LNHDA and SQIVND (reference sequence). With 10 bases removed from V and 7 bases from J, the gap between germline ends came to 10 bases. The CDR3 is 10 residues long.